The 24 T cell receptor beta chains presented below share a single source sample, sequenced in a study of early T cells in non-severe SARS-CoV-2 infection. TCRdb ran MiXCR on the 5' RACE reads and lists one entry per CDR3 protein. This table holds tens of thousands of distinct CDR3 sequences, 10% to 15% found once. Sequencing input: whole blood. The origin of the receptors is an adult who was a healthcare worker with PCR-confirmed SARS-CoV-2 infection or an uninfected control (not recorded which).

This clonotype has a handful of counts. The chain uses TRBV5-6 and TRBJ2-2, with a possible D match to TRBD2 (5 bases). Between the trimmed V and J ends, which lost 0 bases and 5 bases, there was a span of 8 bases. Germline V gives CDR1 SGHDT, CDR2 YYEEEE. CDR3 length: 14 amino acids. The CDR3 nucleotides are TGTGCCAGCAGCTTGGAACCGGGAACCGGGGAGCTGTTTTTT. This translates into CASSLEPGTGELFF.

By proportion, this clonotype is medium-sized (0.01 to 0.1%). The chain combines TRBV27 with TRBJ2-7; D may be TRBD1 (6 bases). The CDR3 sequence is 13 residues long. In germline, CDR1 is MNHEY, CDR2 SMNVEV (reference sequence). With 5 bases removed from V and 0 bases from J, the gap between germline ends came to 8 bases. The CDR3 protein is CASSRTVSYEQYF. CDR3 coding DNA: TGTGCCAGCAGTAGGACAGTCTCCTACGAGCAGTACTTC.

This rearrangement joins TRBV29-1 to TRBJ2-3; TRBD1 matches 8 bases. J lost 3 bases, V lost 4 bases, and 6 bases had no gene match. Germline V gives CDR1 SQVTM, CDR2 ANQGSEA. The CDR3 has 14 residues. For the CDR3, the DNA is TGCAGCGTTGCCGGACAGGGATTTACAGATACGCAGTATTTT. This sequence encodes CSVAGQGFTDTQYF.

This clonotype was picked up many times. This chain's CDR3 is CASSEAGRGTANYGYTF. The DNA for the CDR3 is TGTGCCAGCAGTGAAGCAGGCAGGGGGACGGCTAACTATGGCTACACCTTC. The chain joins TRBV6-1 to TRBJ1-2, with TRBD1 identical over 7 bases. The V gene end was trimmed by 0 bases and the J gene end by 0 bases; junction bases not matched to a gene: 7. The CDR3 extends over 17 amino acids. Germline V gene lookup returns CDR1 MNHNS and CDR2 SASEGT.

This clonotype was recorded a few times. A read error may produce the germline difference seen at one junction end. The rearrangement links TRBV7-2 to TRBJ1-2; possibly TRBD1 for D (5 bases). Per the germline V gene, CDR1 is SGHTA and CDR2 is FQGNSA. This CDR3 region has 11 residues. CDR3 in DNA: TGTGCCAGCAGCTTAGATCGGGACGTCAACTTC. Protein sequence: CASSLDRDVNF.

This clonotype was seen at least ten times. This chain uses TRBV11-2 with TRBJ2-7; no definite D call. With 6 bases removed from V and 0 bases from J, the gap between germline ends came to 12 bases. This CDR3 is built from 14 residues. Germline CDR1 and CDR2: SGHAT and FQNNGV. CDR3 sequence reads: CASSPGPVSYEQYF. The CDR3 nucleotides read TGTGCCAGCAGTCCCGGCCCCGTCTCCTACGAGCAGTACTTC.

This clonotype was seen ten or more times. This sequence joins TRBV4-3 and TRBJ2-2; unclear D gene. Between the trimmed V and J ends, which lost 0 bases and 5 bases, there was a span of 7 bases. Germline CDR1 and CDR2: LGHNA and YSLEER. This CDR3 region has 14 residues. In DNA form, the CDR3 reads TGCGCCAGCAGCCAAGATAAGGCTACCGGGGAGCTGTTTTTT. Translation: CASSQDKATGELFF.

This clonotype has a count of ten or more. The J gene is TRBJ1-2, the V gene TRBV6-1; D ambiguous. There are 15 residues in the CDR3. V was shortened by 6 bases and J by 4 bases, with 18 bases between the two germline ends. Germline V gene data show CDR1 as MNHNS and CDR2 as SASEGT. The CDR3 nucleotides are TGTGCCAGCAGCCCGGTTGGAGGGAAGGGCTATGGCTACACCTTC. It specifies CASSPVGGKGYGYTF.

In this sample, this clonotype turned up many times. This sequence joins TRBV7-9 and TRBJ1-3, with TRBD1 matching 9 bases. This CDR3 has 15 residues. Trimming cost V 5 bases and J 8 bases; bases outside gene matches: 10. Germline V lookup: CDR1 SEHNR, CDR2 FQNEAQ (reference sequence). This CDR3 is CASSTLDRGRHTIYF. The CDR3, as DNA: TGTGCCAGCAGCACTTTGGACAGGGGTCGACACACCATATATTTT.

This clonotype was detected a few times. The chain couples TRBV28 to TRBJ1-1; TRBD1 is a possible D gene (6 bases). Germline assignment: CDR1 MDHEN and CDR2 SYDVKM. The CDR3 is 15 residues long. V was trimmed by 4 bases and J by 3 bases, leaving 15 bases between them. The CDR3 bases are TGTGCCAGCAGTTCCTCAGGGGAAGGAGACACTGAAGCTTTCTTT. It yields the protein CASSSSGEGDTEAFF.

This clonotype showed up just a few times. The chain carries TRBV7-6 and TRBJ1-3; D gene ambiguous. The CDR3 has 13 residues. The germline V gene has CDR1 SGHVS and CDR2 FNYEAQ. The germline V and J ends were trimmed by 5 bases and 2 bases, with 7 bases remaining between them. CDR3 loop: CASSPSAGNTIYF. The CDR3, as DNA: TGTGCCAGCAGCCCCTCCGCTGGAAACACCATATATTTT.

This clonotype came up a few times. This may come from a read error, since a much larger clone is one base off. This sequence joins TRBV11-2 and TRBJ2-5, with a tentative D call TRBD1 (6 bases). Looked up from germline, CDR1 is SGHAT and CDR2 is FQNNGV. Deletions cut 6 bases from V and 4 bases from J, with 18 bases between. CDR3 length: 15 residues. The CDR3 region is CASSPITGNAETQYF. For the CDR3, the DNA is TGTGCCAGCAGTCCAATTACAGGGAATGCAGAGACCCAGTACTTC.

The sample holds many counts of this clonotype. The rearrangement links TRBV2 to TRBJ1-6; D is uncertain. Per the germline V gene, CDR1 is SNHLY and CDR2 is FYNNEI. The CDR3 spans 16 residues. Between the trimmed V and J ends, which lost 0 bases and 7 bases, there was a span of 13 bases. The CDR3 loop reads CASSEARAGGNSPLHF. In nucleotides, the CDR3 is TGTGCCAGCAGTGAAGCGAGGGCAGGAGGAAATTCACCCCTCCACTTT.

Many counts were recorded for this clonotype. This rearrangement joins TRBV27 to TRBJ2-7; D could derive from TRBD1 or TRBD2 (5 bases each). Germline CDR1 is MNHEY and CDR2 is SMNVEV (reference sequence). V gave up 4 bases and J gave up 0 bases, with 13 bases separating them. The CDR3 is 15 residues long. This chain's CDR3 is CASSSSGTASYEQYF. In DNA, the CDR3 is TGTGCCAGCAGTTCCTCCGGGACGGCCTCCTACGAGCAGTACTTC.

This clonotype came up a few times. The chain recombines TRBV7-2 with TRBJ2-3, with D perhaps matching TRBD1 or TRBD2 (5 bases each). CDR3 size: 12 residues. Trimming stripped 11 bases from V and 4 bases from J, with 13 bases between. Germline values: CDR1 SGHTA, CDR2 FQGNSA. The CDR3 sequence: CAELRGADTQYF. CDR3 in DNA: TGTGCCGAACTGAGGGGTGCAGATACGCAGTATTTT.

This clonotype occurred many times. The chain combines TRBV6-1 with TRBJ2-7, with TRBD1 matching 10 bases. The CDR3 totals 15 residues. Germline assignment: CDR1 MNHNS and CDR2 SASEGT. After removal of 1 base from V and 6 bases from J, the junction contained 6 bases not matched to a gene. The CDR3 DNA reads as TGTGCCAGCAGTGAAGACGGGACAGGGGTGGGCGAGCAGTACTTC. This translates into CASSEDGTGVGEQYF.

This clonotype was picked up many times. V is TRBV27 and J is TRBJ1-1; D gene unclear. V dropped 4 bases and J dropped 1 base, with 13 bases sitting between them. The CDR3 covers 15 residues. Germline CDR1 is MNHEY and CDR2 is SMNVEV (reference sequence). The CDR3 bases are TGTGCCAGCAGTTCCACCTTCACACGGAACACTGAAGCTTTCTTT. Translated: CASSSTFTRNTEAFF.

This clonotype was found many times. The chain combines TRBV12-3 or TRBV12-4 with TRBJ2-6; D is unresolved. There are 17 residues in the CDR3. V was cut by 4 bases and J by 2 bases, with 15 bases left in between. CDR3 protein: CASSYRMGKPGANVLTF. CDR3 bases: TGTGCCAGCAGTTACCGAATGGGGAAACCTGGGGCCAACGTCCTGACTTTC.

This clonotype was recorded at least ten times. The chain employs TRBV2 and TRBJ1-2; TRBD1 matches at 8 bases. The CDR3 has 14 amino acids. Germline loops: CDR1 SNHLY, CDR2 FYNNEI. V lost 5 bases and J lost 3; bases outside the gene matches: 5. CDR3 DNA sequence: TGTGCCAGCAGTTTGGACAGGGCCGACTATGGCTACACCTTC. This translates into CASSLDRADYGYTF.

In this sample, this clonotype turned up a few times. The rearrangement uses TRBV5-6 and TRBJ1-2; a weak D match, TRBD1 (5 bases). This CDR3 has 14 residues. Trimming cost V 0 bases and J 4 bases, with 10 bases left between them. Germline CDR1 is SGHDT and CDR2 is YYEEEE. The CDR3 sequence is CASSLGTHSYGYTF. The DNA of the CDR3 is TGTGCCAGCAGCTTGGGGACACATAGCTATGGCTACACCTTC.

Only a few counts were recorded for this clonotype. The chain joins TRBV4-3 to TRBJ1-5; perhaps TRBD1 as D (5 bases). The CDR3 length is 15 residues. CDR1 and CDR2 from the germline V gene are LGHNA and YSLEER. V was shortened by 1 base and J by 4 bases, with 11 bases between the two germline ends. The CDR3 reads CASSQGWGDNQPQHF. The CDR3 DNA reads TGCGCCAGCAGCCAAGGTTGGGGGGATAATCAGCCCCAGCATTTT.

This clonotype has a count of ten or more. This chain joins TRBV18 and TRBJ2-5; D is possibly TRBD2 (5 bases). CDR3 size: 14 residues. V was trimmed by 3 bases and J by 2 bases, leaving 10 bases between them. Germline loops: CDR1 KGHSH, CDR2 LQKENI. Written as DNA, the CDR3 is TGTGCCAGCTCACCCTCGGGATCACAAGAGACCCAGTACTTC. Encoded protein: CASSPSGSQETQYF.

This clonotype has only a few counts. This chain links TRBV25-1 with TRBJ1-1; D uncertain. The CDR3 is made up of 11 amino acids. Trimming pared 6 bases from V and 8 bases from J, leaving 10 bases between. CDR1 is MGHDK, CDR2 SYGVNS, per germline. CDR3 bases: TGTGCCAGCAGATTGTCCTACGAAGCTTTCTTT. This gives the protein CASRLSYEAFF.

This clonotype has ten or more counts. The chain has TRBV3-1 and TRBJ2-3; no clear D. This CDR3 has 12 amino acids. The V gene's germline CDR1 is LGHDT and CDR2 YNNKEL (reference sequence). V dropped 1 base and J dropped 11 bases, with 10 bases sitting between them. The CDR3 coding sequence is TGTGCCAGCAGCCAAGGAGCCGGTTTGCAGTATTTT. Protein sequence: CASSQGAGLQYF.